This T cell receptor beta chain was observed in a study of monozygotic twins with inflammatory bowel disease. Whole-study findings and limits: Discordant twins had repertoire similarity that did not differ from that of concordant twins, possibly from limited power. For IBD, no single strong associated signal or clonotype was supported.

The total RNA came straight from whole blood, and T cells were not sorted beforehand. On this clonotype: No antigen is known for it.

From germline, CDR1 is SGHRS and CDR2 YFSETQ. The CDR3 extends over 15 amino acids. Template-switch reactions added UMIs with a 6-nucleotide sample barcode. With the 5' RACE reads reprocessed, TCRdb shows one record per CDR3 protein and no DNA. The sample totals about 380,000 distinct CDR3 sequences; its top ten clones hold just over 2.5%. The sequence was collected from a human donor with ulcerative colitis or Crohn's disease, or a healthy co-twin of an affected twin (not recorded which). Sequencing was carried out using blood. This rearrangement joins TRBV5-1 to TRBJ2-7; lacking DNA, the TRBD1 call made by TCRdb goes unchecked. CDR3 in amino acids: CASSGGQVKPYEQYF.